A single sample is the source of the 29 T cell receptor beta chains below, sequenced in a study of CD8+ T cells in alopecia areata listed by TCRdb under 2018. Preparation of the library involved the immunoSEQ multiplex PCR assay. RNA was extracted from all samples and reverse transcribed into cDNA, which served as template for TCR sequencing. TCRdb took this table from immuneACCESS and kept in-frame rearrangements with V and J called. Such tables lack part of the clones; where checked against another copy, unresolved V genes explain under half of the gap, and the rest is unexplained. This sample is represented by roughly 110,000 clones, with no singletons among them. The ten largest clones take up roughly a fifth of the sample. The sequenced sample was lesional skin. These receptor sequences come from a C3H/HeJ mouse with alopecia areata. This strain has the MHC haplotype H2-k.

In this sample, this clone turned up a few times. Gene names are the mouse ones. From the germline J gene comes the end of the CDR3, since the read stops 4 residues before it. This sequence joins TRBV1 and TRBJ1-4; 8 bases are a match to TRBD1. Unmatched junction bases numbered 5, after V lost 0 bases and J lost 2 bases. Per the germline V gene, CDR1 is NSQYPW and CDR2 is LRSPGD (reference sequence). The CDR3 is 17 amino acids. The CDR3 loop is CTCSADPGTGSNERLFF. The CDR3 DNA, read in part, is TGCACCTGCAGTGCAGATCCCGGGACAGGCTCCAACGAA.

Many counts were recorded for this clone. Gene names and germline match the mouse. The CDR3 end lies 4 residues beyond the end of the read and is filled in from the germline J gene. V and J are TRBV17 and TRBJ2-1, with D perhaps matching TRBD1 (6 bases). Trimming took off 0 bases at V and 4 bases at J, with 10 bases between the two ends. This CDR3 has 15 residues. Looked up from germline, CDR1 is MNHDT and CDR2 is YYDKIL. CDR3 DNA (partial): TGTGCTAGCAGTAGAGATCCGGGACAATATGCT. Translating gives CASSRDPGQYA. The complete CDR3 protein is CASSRDPGQYAEQFF.

This clone came up a few times. Gene names and germline match the mouse. The read gets to within 4 residues of the CDR3 end, and the germline J gene fills in the rest. The V gene is TRBV19, the J gene TRBJ1-4; the match to TRBD1 covers 10 bases. CDR3 length: 17 residues. Germline-derived CDR1 and CDR2 are FNHDT and SITEND (reference sequence). The V segment lost 4 bases and the J segment 2 bases; nucleotides outside the gene matches: 8. The sequenced CDR3 bases are TGTGCCAGCAGTCCTCTCCCGGGACAGGGGTCCAACGAA. Protein sequence: CASSPLPGQGSNE. The entire CDR3 protein reads CASSPLPGQGSNERLFF.

Details on this clone: Germline and genes here are mouse. Incomplete CDR3 DNA: TGCACCTGCAGTGCAGATCTCAGGACAAAAGAC. Amino acids: CTCSADLRTKD. Given in full, the CDR3 is CTCSADLRTKDTQYF. The chain recombines TRBV1 with TRBJ2-5; possibly TRBD1 for D (5 bases). The read is 4 residues too short to cover the CDR3 end, so that end is filled in from the germline J gene. CDR1 and CDR2 (germline): NSQYPW, LRSPGD (reference sequence). The CDR3 has 15 amino acids.

In the case of this clone: Gene names denote mouse genes. The CDR3 end is not reached by the read, which stops 4 residues before it; the germline J gene fills it in. The chain combines TRBV13-1 with TRBJ2-7; TRBD2 agrees at 7 bases. The germline gives CDR1 NSHNY, CDR2 SYGAGN. CDR3 size: 14 residues. Here the CDR3 reads CASSDGGLHYEQYF. Incomplete CDR3 DNA: TGTGCCAGCAGTGATGGGGGACTGCATTAT.

Note on this clone: The gene names here belong to mouse. The read ends 4 residues before the CDR3 terminus; that terminus is restored from the germline J gene. Other DNA sequences in this sample translate to the same CDR3. The J gene is TRBJ1-2, the V gene TRBV13-3, with D maybe TRBD1 (5 bases). V shed 2 bases and J shed 2 bases, with 10 bases lying between them. Looked up from germline, CDR1 is NNHDY and CDR2 is SYVADS. This CDR3 is 14 amino acids long. CDR3 in amino acids: CASSEGGGNSDYTF. The CDR3 bases that were read are TGTGCCAGCAGTGAGGGTGGGGGGAACTCC.

This clone was detected a few times. Gene names denote mouse genes. The sequence runs out 4 residues before the end of the CDR3; the remainder is reconstructed from the germline J gene. This rearrangement joins TRBV13-1 to TRBJ2-7; 9 positions match TRBD1. Per germline, CDR1 NSHNY and CDR2 SYGAGN. This CDR3 region has 15 residues. CDR3 residues: CASSDVIRDRDEQYF. The DNA read from the CDR3 is TGTGCCAGCAGTGACGTCATCCGGGACAGGGAT.

This clone has a handful of counts. The listed genes are named as in mouse. The DNA ends 4 residues before the CDR3 does, and the rest of the CDR3 is filled in from the germline J gene. The rearrangement uses TRBV19 and TRBJ2-3; the match to TRBD2 covers 12 bases. The CDR3 spans 17 residues. The germline V gene has CDR1 FNHDT and CDR2 SITEND (reference sequence). V gave up 2 bases and J gave up 2 bases; unmatched junction bases: 6. The CDR3 loop is CASSIDWGGAIAETLYF. The CDR3 bases that were read are TGTGCCAGCAGTATCGACTGGGGGGGCGCGATTGCAGAA.

With respect to this clone: Gene names are mouse gene names. The read ends 4 residues before the CDR3 terminus; that terminus is restored from the germline J gene. The chain recombines TRBV13-1 with TRBJ1-4; 9 bases line up with TRBD1. V dropped 0 bases and J dropped 6; count of bases not matched to a gene: 3. The CDR3 runs to 15 residues. Germline loops: CDR1 NSHNY, CDR2 SYGAGN. The DNA read from the CDR3 is TGTGCCAGCAGTGATGCGGGACAGGGTTACGAA. This translates into CASSDAGQGYE. The whole CDR3 protein is CASSDAGQGYERLFF.

Turning to this clone: Here the gene names and germline are mouse. The read gets to within 4 residues of the CDR3 end, and the germline J gene fills in the rest. The genes are TRBV19 and TRBJ2-2, with a possible D match to TRBD1 (7 bases). CDR1 is FNHDT and CDR2 is SITEND in the germline V gene (reference sequence). CDR3 size: 15 residues. The V gene lost 2 bases and the J gene lost 3 bases, with 11 bases spanning the gap. The DNA read from the CDR3 is TGTGCCAGCAGTATGAAGGGGGCGGACACCGGG. It encodes CASSMKGADTG. The full CDR3 reads CASSMKGADTGQLYF. Looking up the rest from reference TRBV19 and TRBJ2-2 gives the full variable domain: GGIITQTPKFLIGQEGQKLTLKCQQNFNHDTMYWYRQDSGKGLRLIYYSITENDLQKGDLSEGYDASREKKSSFSLTVTSAQKNEMAVFLCASSMKGADTGQLYFGEGSKLTVL.

As to this clone: Genes here carry mouse names. The read falls 4 residues short of the CDR3 end, and the missing part is taken from the germline J gene. The V gene is TRBV13-3, the J gene TRBJ1-2; tentative D call: TRBD1 (5 bases). The length of the CDR3 is 14 residues. CDR1 and CDR2 from the germline V gene are NNHDY and SYVADS. Trimming took 2 bases from V and 3 from J, leaving 11 bases between them. The CDR3 loop reads CASSDGRDHSDYTF. CDR3 bases read: TGTGCCAGCAGTGACGGCAGGGATCACTCC.

For this clone: Gene names are mouse gene names. The sequenced fragment ends 4 residues before the CDR3 boundary, so the rest is inferred from the germline J gene. V and J are TRBV14 and TRBJ2-7; D is perhaps TRBD1 (6 bases). CDR1 is SGHDT, CDR2 FRDEAV, per germline. The CDR3 spans 13 residues. The part of the CDR3 DNA that was read is TGTGCCAGCAGTTTCTCCCCAGGGGAT. This sequence encodes CASSFSPGD. The whole CDR3 protein is CASSFSPGDEQYF. Filled out from reference TRBV14 and TRBJ2-7, the complete variable domain reads EAGVTQSPRYAVLQEGQAVSFWCDPISGHDTLYWYQQPRDQGPQLLVYFRDEAVIDNSQLPSDRFSAVRPKGTNSTLKIQSAKQGDTATYLCASSFSPGDEQYFGPGTRLTVL.

This clone was observed a few times. Genes and germline are mouse. The read stops 4 residues short of the end of the CDR3; the missing end is completed from the germline J gene. The rearrangement joins TRBV1 to TRBJ2-3; TRBD2 matches at 10 bases. Germline V gene sequence: CDR1 NSQYPW, CDR2 LRSPGD (reference sequence). V lost 4 bases, J lost 1 base, and 5 bases stayed unmatched. CDR3 length: 16 residues. Partial CDR3 DNA: TGCACCTGCAGTGGAGACTGGGGGGATGGTGCAGAA. The encoded protein is CTCSGDWGDGAE. The entire CDR3 sequence reads CTCSGDWGDGAETLYF. Looking up the rest from reference TRBV1 and TRBJ2-3 gives the full variable domain: VTLLEQNPRWRLVPRGQAVNLRCILKNSQYPWMSWYQQDLQKQLQWLFTLRSPGDKEVKSLPGADYLATRVTDTELRLQVANMSQGRTLYCTCSGDWGDGAETLYFGSGTRLTVL.

This clone came up a few times. Genes and germline come from the mouse. With the read ending 4 residues before the CDR3 end, the germline J gene is used to fill in that end. The rearrangement uses TRBV19 and TRBJ1-1; D unresolved. The CDR3 contains 13 residues. The V and J ends lost 0 bases and 4 bases respectively, with 7 bases between them. Per germline, CDR1 FNHDT and CDR2 SITEND (reference sequence). The CDR3 reads CASSIGSGTEVFF. CDR3 bases read: TGTGCCAGCAGTATAGGGTCAGGCACA.

At least ten counts were recorded for this clone. The listed genes are named as in mouse. Coverage ceases 4 residues before the CDR3 finishes, and the germline J gene fills in the end. This chain uses TRBV13-3 with TRBJ2-1, with 13 bases that match TRBD2. From germline, CDR1 is NNHDY and CDR2 SYVADS. V lost 5 bases to trimming and J lost 4 bases; unmatched junction nucleotides: 6. The CDR3 is 16 residues long. CDR3 residues: CASSRDWGGDYAEQFF. The CDR3 DNA, read in part, is TGTGCCAGCAGCCGGGACTGGGGGGGTGATTATGCT.

There are many counts of this clone. Gene names and germline match the mouse. The CDR3 protein is CASSPGHPDTQYF. The covered CDR3 bases are TGTGCCAGCAGTCCGGGACATCCCGAC. V is TRBV13-3 and J is TRBJ2-5, with D perhaps matching TRBD1 (6 bases). The read finishes 4 residues shy of the CDR3 end, and the germline J gene is used to complete it. This CDR3 is built from 13 residues. Germline V lookup: CDR1 NNHDY, CDR2 SYVADS.

This clone was counted at least ten times. Gene names are mouse gene names. Coverage ceases 4 residues before the CDR3 finishes, and the germline J gene fills in the end. The chain uses TRBV13-3 and TRBJ1-1; D is possibly TRBD1 (5 bases). The CDR3 is 14 amino acids. The V and J ends lost 2 bases and 2 bases respectively, with 10 bases between them. Germline V gives CDR1 NNHDY, CDR2 SYVADS. The CDR3 bases that were read are TGTGCCAGCAGTGAAGGGGTAAGCAACACA. Translation gives CASSEGVSNT. In full, the CDR3 is CASSEGVSNTEVFF.

This clone occurred a few times. TCRdb and the translated DNA give different amino acids at residue 13; the protein presented here is the one translated from the DNA. Mouse germline and gene names are used. Read sequence stops 3 residues before the CDR3 end, and the germline J gene provides the missing end. This chain joins TRBV19 and TRBJ1-3, with 9 nucleotides matching TRBD1. Germline-derived CDR1 and CDR2 are FNHDT and SITEND (reference sequence). V lost 4 bases and J lost 0; bases outside the gene matches: 5. The length of the CDR3 is 16 residues. CDR3 bases read: TGTGCCAGCAGTTGGGACAGGGTCAATTCTGGAAATACG. This codes for CASSWDRVNSGNT. The entire CDR3 sequence reads CASSWDRVNSGNTLYF.

This clone has a count of ten or more. The listed genes are named as in mouse. The read ends 4 residues early relative to the CDR3; the germline J gene fills the gap. Additional DNA sequences in this sample encode the identical CDR3. V gene TRBV13-3 combines with J gene TRBJ2-1; TRBD2 aligns across 8 bases. Germline lookup yields CDR1 NNHDY and CDR2 SYVADS. The CDR3 extends over 14 amino acids. Incomplete CDR3 DNA: TGTGCCAGCAGTGATCTGGGGGGAGGCGCT. It yields the protein CASSDLGGGA. The complete CDR3 sequence is CASSDLGGGAEQFF.

Regarding this clone: Genes and germline are mouse. The read finishes 4 residues shy of the CDR3 end, and the germline J gene is used to complete it. This chain uses TRBV13-3 with TRBJ2-3; 12 bases fit TRBD2. Germline-derived CDR1 and CDR2 are NNHDY and SYVADS. The V and J ends lost 7 bases and 4 bases, in that order; junction bases with no gene match: 4. This CDR3 is built from 14 residues. The CDR3 loop is CASQTGGAPETLYF. Partial CDR3 DNA: TGTGCCAGCCAGACTGGGGGGGCGCCAGAA.

This clone has at least ten counts. Each gene name is a mouse one. The sequenced CDR3 bases are TGCACCTGCAGTGCTCCGGAGGGGGACACA. Translation: CTCSAPEGDT. The full-length CDR3 reads as CTCSAPEGDTEVFF. The rearrangement links TRBV1 to TRBJ1-1, with TRBD1 as a possible D gene (6 bases). The CDR3 extends 4 residues past the end of the read, so its final part is completed from the germline J gene. The CDR3 sequence is 14 residues long. Germline V lookup: CDR1 NSQYPW, CDR2 LRSPGD (reference sequence). Trimming left V 3 bases short and J 3 bases short, with 11 bases between.

This clone was seen more than once but under ten times. Gene names and germline match the mouse. The CDR3 extends 4 residues past the end of the read, so its final part is completed from the germline J gene. The chain has TRBV19 and TRBJ2-7; the match to TRBD2 covers 8 bases. In germline, CDR1 is FNHDT, CDR2 SITEND (reference sequence). The V segment lost 2 bases and the J segment 3 bases; nucleotides outside the gene matches: 4. The CDR3 is made up of 14 amino acids. The DNA read from the CDR3 is TGTGCCAGCAGTATCGGCTGGGGGGACTAT. Translation: CASSIGWGDY. The whole CDR3 is CASSIGWGDYEQYF.

This clone came up a few times. Gene names and germline refer to mouse. The read halts 4 residues ahead of the CDR3 end, with the missing end drawn from the germline J gene. J is TRBJ2-1 and V is TRBV13-3, with 10 bases aligning to TRBD1. Germline V gene data show CDR1 as NNHDY and CDR2 as SYVADS. V was pared by 1 base and J by 1 base, with 2 bases of the junction left unmatched. CDR3 length: 16 amino acids. The CDR3 DNA, read in part, is TGTGCCAGCAGTGATTCGGGACAGGGGAACTATGCT. Encoded protein: CASSDSGQGNYA. The full CDR3 protein is CASSDSGQGNYAEQFF.

Details on this clone: The genes are named according to mouse. The read ends 4 residues early relative to the CDR3; the germline J gene fills the gap. J is TRBJ2-1 and V is TRBV13-2, with 11 bases fitting TRBD2. Germline values: CDR1 NNHNN, CDR2 SYGAGS (reference sequence). This CDR3 has 16 residues. The CDR3 loop reads CASGLLLGGPGAEQFF. The CDR3 DNA, read in part, is TGTGCCAGCGGTTTACTACTGGGGGGGCCGGGGGCT.

Turning to this clone: Gene names denote mouse genes. The sequenced fragment ends 4 residues before the CDR3 boundary, so the rest is inferred from the germline J gene. The J gene is TRBJ2-7, the V gene TRBV13-2, with TRBD2 matching over 8 bases. CDR3 length: 13 amino acids. Germline assignment: CDR1 NNHNN and CDR2 SYGAGS (reference sequence). The covered CDR3 bases are TGTGCCAGCGGTTCCTGGGGGGATTAT. Translating gives CASGSWGDY. The complete CDR3 reads CASGSWGDYEQYF.

This clone was recorded a few times. These gene names are mouse names. The read terminates 4 residues ahead of where the CDR3 ends, so the germline J gene completes it. V usage is TRBV1 and J usage is TRBJ2-1; 10 bases are shared with TRBD1. The CDR3 extends over 15 amino acids. V was clipped by 4 bases and J by 5 bases; unmatched bases: 5. Germline CDR1 reads NSQYPW; CDR2 reads LRSPGD (reference sequence). CDR3 DNA (partial): TGCACCTGCAGTGAACTCGGGACAGGGGATGCT. Translated: CTCSELGTGDA. The whole CDR3 sequence is CTCSELGTGDAEQFF.

To note about this clone: Gene names follow the mouse nomenclature. The CDR3 goes on 4 residues after the read ends, and that part is filled in from the germline J gene. J is TRBJ2-4 and V is TRBV1, with 9 bases matching TRBD2. This CDR3 region has 16 residues. CDR1 is NSQYPW and CDR2 is LRSPGD in the germline V gene (reference sequence). Partial CDR3 DNA: TGCACCTGCAGTGCAGATAGGACTGGGGACATAAAC. As protein: CTCSADRTGDIN. The entire CDR3 protein is CTCSADRTGDINTLYF.

In the case of this clone: Here the gene names and germline are mouse. The read falls 4 residues short of the CDR3 end, and the missing part is taken from the germline J gene. V is TRBV13-3 and J is TRBJ2-4, with 8 bases fitting TRBD2. This CDR3 comprises 13 residues. Germline V CDR1 and CDR2: NNHDY, SYVADS. CDR3 in amino acids: CASRTGGENTLYF. The CDR3 bases that were read are TGTGCCAGCAGAACTGGGGGCGAAAAC.

This clone has at least ten counts. Each gene name is a mouse one. The CDR3 end lies 4 residues beyond the end of the read and is filled in from the germline J gene. The chain combines TRBV13-3 with TRBJ2-1; D is uncertain. The CDR3 runs 14 residues. CDR1 NNHDY and CDR2 SYVADS come from the germline V gene. Trimming shortened V by 1 base and J by 2 bases, and 7 bases separated the two germline ends. The sequenced CDR3 bases are TGTGCCAGCAGTGATACAGCAGACTATGCT. It specifies CASSDTADYA. The CDR3 in its entirety is CASSDTADYAEQFF.